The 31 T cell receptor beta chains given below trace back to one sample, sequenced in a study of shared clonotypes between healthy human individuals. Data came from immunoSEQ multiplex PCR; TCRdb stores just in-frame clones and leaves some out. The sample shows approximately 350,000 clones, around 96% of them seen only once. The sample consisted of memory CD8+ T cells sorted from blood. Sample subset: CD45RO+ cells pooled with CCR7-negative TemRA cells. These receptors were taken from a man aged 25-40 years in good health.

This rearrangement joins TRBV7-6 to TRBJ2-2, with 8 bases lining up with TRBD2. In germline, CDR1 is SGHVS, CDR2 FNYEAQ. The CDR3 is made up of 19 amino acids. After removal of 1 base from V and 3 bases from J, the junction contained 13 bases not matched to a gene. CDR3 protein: CASSLDPRVAGIDTGELFF. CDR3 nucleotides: TGTGCCAGCAGCTTAGACCCACGGGTAGCGGGAATTGACACCGGGGAGCTGTTTTTT. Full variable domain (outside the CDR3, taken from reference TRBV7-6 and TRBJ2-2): GAGVSQSPRYKVTKRGQDVALRCDPISGHVSLYWYRQALGQGPEFLTYFNYEAQQDKSGLPNDRFSAERPEGSISTLTIQRTEQRDSAMYRCASSLDPRVAGIDTGELFFGEGSRLTVL.

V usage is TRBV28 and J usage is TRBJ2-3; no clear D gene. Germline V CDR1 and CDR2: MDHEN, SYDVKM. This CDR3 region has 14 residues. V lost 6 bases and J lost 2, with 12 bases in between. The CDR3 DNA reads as TGTGCCAGCAGCCAATCACCTCCCACAGATACGCAGTATTTT. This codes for CASSQSPPTDTQYF.

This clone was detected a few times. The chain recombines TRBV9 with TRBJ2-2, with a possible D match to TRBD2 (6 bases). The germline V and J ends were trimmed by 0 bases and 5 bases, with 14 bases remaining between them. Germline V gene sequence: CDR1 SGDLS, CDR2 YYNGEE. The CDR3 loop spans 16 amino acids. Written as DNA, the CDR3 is TGTGCCAGCAGCGTAGGAGGCGGGATGTTGACCGGGGAGCTGTTTTTT. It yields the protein CASSVGGGMLTGELFF.

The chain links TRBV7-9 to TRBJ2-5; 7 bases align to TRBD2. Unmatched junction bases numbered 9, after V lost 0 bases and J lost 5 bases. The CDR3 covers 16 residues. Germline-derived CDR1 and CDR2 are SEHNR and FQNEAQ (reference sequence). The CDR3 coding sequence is TGTGCCAGCAGCTTAGCCGGGGGGAGGACGTGGGAGACCCAGTACTTC. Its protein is CASSLAGGRTWETQYF.

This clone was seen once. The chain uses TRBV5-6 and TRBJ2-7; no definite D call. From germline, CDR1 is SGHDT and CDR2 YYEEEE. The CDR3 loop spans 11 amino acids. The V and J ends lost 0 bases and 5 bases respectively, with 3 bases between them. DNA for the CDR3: TGTGCCAGCAGCTTGGCCCACGAGCAGTACTTC. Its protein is CASSLAHEQYF.

DNA for the CDR3: TGTGCCAGCAGGACAGGGGGCAAAAACACCATATATTTT. This gives the protein CASRTGGKNTIYF. This chain links TRBV2 with TRBJ1-3, with 10 bases that match TRBD1. Germline V CDR1 and CDR2: SNHLY, FYNNEI. Germline trimming cut 6 bases from V and 6 bases from J; bases unmatched to any gene: 2. The CDR3 length is 13 residues. Combining the CDR3 with reference TRBV2 and TRBJ1-3 gives the whole variable domain EPEVTQTPSHQVTQMGQEVILRCVPISNHLYFYWYRQILGQKVEFLVSFYNNEISEKSEIFDDQFSVERPDGSNFTLKIRSTKLEDSAMYFCASRTGGKNTIYFGEGSWLTVV.

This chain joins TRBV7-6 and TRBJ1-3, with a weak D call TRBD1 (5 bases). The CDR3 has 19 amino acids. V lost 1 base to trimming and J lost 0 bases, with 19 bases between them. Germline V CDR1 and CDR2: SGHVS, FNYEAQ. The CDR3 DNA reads TGTGCCAGCAGCTTAGGGGCCAGGGCTCAAACAGGCTCTGGAAACACCATATATTTT. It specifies CASSLGARAQTGSGNTIYF.

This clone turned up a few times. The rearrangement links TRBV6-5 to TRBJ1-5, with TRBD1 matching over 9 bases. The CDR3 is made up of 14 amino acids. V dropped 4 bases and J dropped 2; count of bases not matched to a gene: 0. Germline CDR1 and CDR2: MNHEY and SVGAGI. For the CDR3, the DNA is TGTGCCAGCAGTTGGACAGGGGGCAATCAGCCCCAGCATTTT. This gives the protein CASSWTGGNQPQHF.

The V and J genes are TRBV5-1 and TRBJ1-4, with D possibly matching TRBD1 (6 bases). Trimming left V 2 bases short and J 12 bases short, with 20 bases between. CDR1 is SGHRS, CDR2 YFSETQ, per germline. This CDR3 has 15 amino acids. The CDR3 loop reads CASSFGGTSGLELFF. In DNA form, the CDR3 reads TGCGCCAGCAGCTTTGGCGGGACATCCGGTTTAGAACTGTTTTTT. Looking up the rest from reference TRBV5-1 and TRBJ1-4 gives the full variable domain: KAGVTQTPRYLIKTRGQQVTLSCSPISGHRSVSWYQQTPGQGLQFLFEYFSETQRNKGNFPGRFSGRQFSNSRSEMNVSTLELGDSALYLCASSFGGTSGLELFFGSGTQLSVL.

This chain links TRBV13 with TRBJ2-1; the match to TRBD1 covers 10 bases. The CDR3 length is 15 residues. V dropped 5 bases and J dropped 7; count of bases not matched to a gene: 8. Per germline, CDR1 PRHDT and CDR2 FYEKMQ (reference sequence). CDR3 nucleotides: TGTGCCAGCAGCCCTTGGGACAGGGGATGGAATGAGCAGTTCTTC. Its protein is CASSPWDRGWNEQFF.

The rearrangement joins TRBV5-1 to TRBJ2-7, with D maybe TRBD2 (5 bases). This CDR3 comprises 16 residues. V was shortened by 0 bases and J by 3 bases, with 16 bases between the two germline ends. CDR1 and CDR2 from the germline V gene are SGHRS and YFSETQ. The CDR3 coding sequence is TGCGCCAGCAGCTTGGGTGCGGGTTTGCTTCGCTACGAGCAGTACTTC. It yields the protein CASSLGAGLLRYEQYF.

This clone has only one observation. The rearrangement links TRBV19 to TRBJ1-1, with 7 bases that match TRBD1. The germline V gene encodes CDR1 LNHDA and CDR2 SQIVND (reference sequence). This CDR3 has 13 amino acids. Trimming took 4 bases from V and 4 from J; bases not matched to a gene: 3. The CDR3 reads CASSSRGGTEAFF. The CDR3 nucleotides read TGTGCCAGTAGTAGCAGGGGGGGCACTGAAGCTTTCTTT. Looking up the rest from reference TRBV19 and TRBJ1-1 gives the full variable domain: DGGITQSPKYLFRKEGQNVTLSCEQNLNHDAMYWYRQDPGQGLRLIYYSQIVNDFQKGDIAEGYSVSREKKESFPLTVTSAQKNPTAFYLCASSSRGGTEAFFGQGTRLTVV.

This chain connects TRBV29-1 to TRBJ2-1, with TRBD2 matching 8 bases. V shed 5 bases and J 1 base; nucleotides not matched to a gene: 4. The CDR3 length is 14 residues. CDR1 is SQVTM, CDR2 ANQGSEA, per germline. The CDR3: CSVPAGASYNEQFF. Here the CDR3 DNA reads TGCAGCGTTCCAGCGGGAGCGTCCTACAATGAGCAGTTCTTC.

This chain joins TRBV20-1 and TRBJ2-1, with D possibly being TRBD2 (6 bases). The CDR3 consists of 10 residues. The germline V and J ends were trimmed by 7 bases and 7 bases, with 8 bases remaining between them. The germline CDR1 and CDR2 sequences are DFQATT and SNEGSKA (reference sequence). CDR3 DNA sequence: TGCAGTGGGAGGGCGAATGAGCAGTTCTTC. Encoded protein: CSGRANEQFF.

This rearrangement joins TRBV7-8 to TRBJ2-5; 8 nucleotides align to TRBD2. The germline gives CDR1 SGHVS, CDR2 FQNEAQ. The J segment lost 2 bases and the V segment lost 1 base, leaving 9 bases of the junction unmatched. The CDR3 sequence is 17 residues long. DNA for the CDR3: TGTGCCAGCAGCTTAGTTCGAGCGGGAGTTTTACAAGAGACCCAGTACTTC. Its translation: CASSLVRAGVLQETQYF.

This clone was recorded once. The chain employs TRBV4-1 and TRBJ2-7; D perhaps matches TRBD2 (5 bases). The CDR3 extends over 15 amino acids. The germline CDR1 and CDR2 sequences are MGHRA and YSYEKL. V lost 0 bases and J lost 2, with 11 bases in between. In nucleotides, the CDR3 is TGCGCCAGCAGCCAAGATCCGGGGTCCCCCTACGAGCAGTACTTC. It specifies CASSQDPGSPYEQYF.

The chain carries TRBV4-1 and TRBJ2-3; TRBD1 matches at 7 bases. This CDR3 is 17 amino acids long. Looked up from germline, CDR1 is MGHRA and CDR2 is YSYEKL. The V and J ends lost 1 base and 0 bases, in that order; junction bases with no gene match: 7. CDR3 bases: TGCGCCAGCAGCCAAGGGCCGACAGGGCGGAGCACAGATACGCAGTATTTT. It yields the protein CASSQGPTGRSTDTQYF.

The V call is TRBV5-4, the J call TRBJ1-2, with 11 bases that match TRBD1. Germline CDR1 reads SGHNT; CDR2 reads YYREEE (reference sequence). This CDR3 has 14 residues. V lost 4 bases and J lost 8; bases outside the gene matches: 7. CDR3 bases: TGTGCCAGCAGCACCGGACAGGGGGCGGGGGGCTACACCTTC. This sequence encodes CASSTGQGAGGYTF. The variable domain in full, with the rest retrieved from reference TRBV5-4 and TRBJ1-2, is ETGVTQSPTHLIKTRGQQVTLRCSSQSGHNTVSWYQQALGQGPQFIFQYYREEENGRGNFPPRFSGLQFPNYSSELNVNALELDDSALYLCASSTGQGAGGYTFGSGTRLTVV.

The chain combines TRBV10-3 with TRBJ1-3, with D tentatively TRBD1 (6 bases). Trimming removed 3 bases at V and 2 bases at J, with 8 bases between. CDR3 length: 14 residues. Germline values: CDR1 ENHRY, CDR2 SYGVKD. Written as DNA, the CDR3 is TGTGCCATCAGTGAACACAGGGCTGGAAACACCATATATTTT. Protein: CAISEHRAGNTIYF.

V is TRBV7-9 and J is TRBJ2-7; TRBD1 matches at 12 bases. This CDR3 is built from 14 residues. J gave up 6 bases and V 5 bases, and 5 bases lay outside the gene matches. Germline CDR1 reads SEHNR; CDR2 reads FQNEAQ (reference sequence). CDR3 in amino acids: CASSDGTGGAEQYF. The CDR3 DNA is TGTGCCAGCAGCGACGGGACAGGGGGCGCCGAGCAGTACTTC.

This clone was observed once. The CDR3 spells CAWRLQGYTEAFF. The CDR3 region has the DNA TGTGCCTGGAGACTACAGGGGTACACTGAAGCTTTCTTT. V and J are TRBV30 and TRBJ1-1; 7 bases match TRBD1. This CDR3 has 13 residues. Germline V gene lookup returns CDR1 GTSNPN and CDR2 SVGIG (reference sequence). After removal of 3 bases from V and 3 bases from J, the junction contained 4 bases not matched to a gene.

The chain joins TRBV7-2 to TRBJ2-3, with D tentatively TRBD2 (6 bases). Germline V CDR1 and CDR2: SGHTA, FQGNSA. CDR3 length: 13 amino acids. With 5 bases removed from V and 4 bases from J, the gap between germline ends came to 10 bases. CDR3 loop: CASSLRRADTQYF. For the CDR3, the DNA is TGTGCCAGCAGCCTCAGGAGGGCAGATACGCAGTATTTT.

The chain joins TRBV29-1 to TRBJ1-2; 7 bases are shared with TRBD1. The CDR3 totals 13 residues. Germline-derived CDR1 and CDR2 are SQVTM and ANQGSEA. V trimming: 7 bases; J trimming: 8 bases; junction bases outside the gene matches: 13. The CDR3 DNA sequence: TGCAGCGCCGTACCGACAGGGAGGTGGGGCTACACCTTC. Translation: CSAVPTGRWGYTF.

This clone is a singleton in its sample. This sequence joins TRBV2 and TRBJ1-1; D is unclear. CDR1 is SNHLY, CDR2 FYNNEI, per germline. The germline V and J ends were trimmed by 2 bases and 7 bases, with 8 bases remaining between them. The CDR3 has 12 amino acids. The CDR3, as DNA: TGTGCCAGCAGTGAACAGGCGCTTGAAGCTTTCTTT. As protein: CASSEQALEAFF.

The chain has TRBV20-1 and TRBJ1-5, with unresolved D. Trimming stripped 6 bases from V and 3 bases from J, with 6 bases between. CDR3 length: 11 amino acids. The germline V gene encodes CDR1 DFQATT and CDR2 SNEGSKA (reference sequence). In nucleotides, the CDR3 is TGCAGTGCCAACCTCAATCAGCCCCAGCATTTT. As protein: CSANLNQPQHF.

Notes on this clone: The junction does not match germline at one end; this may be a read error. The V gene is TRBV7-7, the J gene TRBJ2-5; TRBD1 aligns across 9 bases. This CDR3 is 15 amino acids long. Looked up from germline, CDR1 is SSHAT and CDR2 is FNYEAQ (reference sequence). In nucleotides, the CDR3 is TGTGCTAGCAGCGATCACAGGGGGCAGGCGGAGACCCAGTACTTC. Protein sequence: CASSDHRGQAETQYF.

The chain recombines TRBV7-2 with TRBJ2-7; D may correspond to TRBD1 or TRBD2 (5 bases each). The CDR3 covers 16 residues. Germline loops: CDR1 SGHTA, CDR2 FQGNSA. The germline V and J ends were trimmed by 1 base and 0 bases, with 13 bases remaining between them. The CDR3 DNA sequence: TGTGCCAGCAGCTTAGTTTCCGTAGGGACCTCCTACGAGCAGTACTTC. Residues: CASSLVSVGTSYEQYF.

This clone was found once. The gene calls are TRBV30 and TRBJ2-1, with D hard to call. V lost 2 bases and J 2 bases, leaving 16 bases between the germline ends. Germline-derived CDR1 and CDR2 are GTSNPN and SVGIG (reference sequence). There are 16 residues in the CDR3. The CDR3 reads CAWSLGPLLTYNEQFF. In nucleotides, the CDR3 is TGTGCCTGGAGTTTAGGCCCGCTGTTGACCTACAATGAGCAGTTCTTC.

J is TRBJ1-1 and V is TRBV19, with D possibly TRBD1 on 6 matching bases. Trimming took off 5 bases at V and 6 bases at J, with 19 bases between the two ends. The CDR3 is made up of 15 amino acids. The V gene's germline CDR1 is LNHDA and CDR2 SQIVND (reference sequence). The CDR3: CASSRGRIGTPEAFF. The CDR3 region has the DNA TGTGCCAGTAGTCGGGGGCGGATCGGTACCCCTGAAGCTTTCTTT. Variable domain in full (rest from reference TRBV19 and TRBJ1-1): DGGITQSPKYLFRKEGQNVTLSCEQNLNHDAMYWYRQDPGQGLRLIYYSQIVNDFQKGDIAEGYSVSREKKESFPLTVTSAQKNPTAFYLCASSRGRIGTPEAFFGQGTRLTVV.

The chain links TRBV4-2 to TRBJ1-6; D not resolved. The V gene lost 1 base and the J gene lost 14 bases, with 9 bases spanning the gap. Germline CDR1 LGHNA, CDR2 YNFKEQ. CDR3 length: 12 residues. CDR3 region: CASSQGPIALHF. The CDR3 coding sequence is TGTGCCAGCAGCCAAGGGCCTATCGCCCTCCACTTT.

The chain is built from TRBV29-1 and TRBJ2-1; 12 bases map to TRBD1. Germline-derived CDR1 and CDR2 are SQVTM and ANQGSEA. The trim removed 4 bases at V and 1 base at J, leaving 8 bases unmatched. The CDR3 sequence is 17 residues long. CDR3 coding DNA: TGCAGCGTTGGAGTGGGGACAGGGGGCGATTCCTACAATGAGCAGTTCTTC. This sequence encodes CSVGVGTGGDSYNEQFF.